These T cell receptor beta chains were read from a single sample in a study of CD8 T cells in ankylosing spondylitis. TCRdb re-analysed the 5' RACE reads in MiXCR, keeping a single row per CDR3 protein. The sample comprises about 400,000 distinct CDR3 sequences, more than 20% of which are singletons, and less than 15% rests with the top ten. The sequenced sample consisted of blood, either unsorted or a sorted T cell fraction (not recorded which). These receptor sequences come from a male donor with ankylosing spondylitis or in good health (not recorded which). CDR3s include the opening cysteine and the closing phenylalanine or tryptophan. A D gene is named only where the DNA matches it firmly. Some rows have no size entry. The others give once, few or many, or a class for an expanded clone.

D gene	V gene	J gene	clone size	CDR3 DNA	CDR3 protein
.	TRBV7-2	TRBJ2-5	once	TGTGCCAGCAGCTTAGCCGGTACAGGGAGCCAAGAGACCCAGTACTTC	CASSLAGTGSQETQYF
.	TRBV7-9	TRBJ1-6	few	TGTGCCAGCAGCATAGGACAGTCCTATAATTCACCCCTCCACTTT	CASSIGQSYNSPLHF
.	TRBV7-3	TRBJ2-5	few	TGTGCCAGCAGCCCTGTGGGACCACAAGAGACCCAGTACTTC	CASSPVGPQETQYF
.	TRBV12-3/TRBV12-4	TRBJ2-6	.	TGTGCCAGCAGTGAATTGGGTACGGGGGCCAACGTCCTGACTTTC	CASSELGTGANVLTF
.	TRBV12-3/TRBV12-4	TRBJ2-3	.	TGTGCCAGCAGGTGGACCCCCGACCACCCAGATACGCAGTATTTT	CASRWTPDHPDTQYF
.	TRBV6-5	TRBJ2-2	.	TGTGCCAGCAGTTCAGAAGACAGATCCTACACCGGGGAGCTGTTTTTT	CASSSEDRSYTGELFF
.	TRBV20-1	TRBJ1-3	few	TGCAGTGCCGCAGAGGGCCGCGGAAACACCATATATTTT	CSAAEGRGNTIYF
TRBD2	TRBV27	TRBJ2-7	.	TGTGCCAGCAGTTACCGCCGGGAGGCTGTCTACGAGCAGTACTTC	CASSYRREAVYEQYF
.	TRBV10-2	TRBJ2-1	few	TGCGCCAGCAGTGAAGGCATGGCCCGCGAGCAGTTCTTC	CASSEGMAREQFF
.	TRBV27	TRBJ1-1	.	TGTGCCAGCAGACCGGGCCAGGGGACTGAAGCTTTCTTT	CASRPGQGTEAFF
TRBD2	TRBV2	TRBJ2-7	few	TGTGCCAGCTTGGGACTAGCGGGGGGTTACGAGCAGTACTTC	CASLGLAGGYEQYF
.	TRBV20-1	TRBJ2-5	.	TGCAGTGCTAGCTATGACAGGTTCGCCGAGACCCAGTACTTC	CSASYDRFAETQYF
.	TRBV4-1	TRBJ2-2	few	TGCGCCAGCAGCCAAGTTGCAGGGAACACCGGGGAGCTGTTTTTT	CASSQVAGNTGELFF
TRBD1	TRBV30	TRBJ2-7	.	TGTGCCTGGGACACCGGGACAGGTACTTACGAGCAGTACTTC	CAWDTGTGTYEQYF
TRBD1	TRBV7-8	TRBJ2-7	.	TGTGCCAGCAGCTATATGACAGGGGCAGGTTACGAGCAGTACTTC	CASSYMTGAGYEQYF